The sequence of this T cell receptor (beta chain) was determined in a study of CD8+CD57+ T cells in acquired aplastic anemia. Study as a whole: Mean yield of DNA from sorted CD4+ and CD8+ cells was 3.2 ug.

CDR3 size: 15 residues. Per the germline V gene, CDR1 is SGDLS and CDR2 is YYNGEE. Trimming removed 4 bases at V and 14 bases at J, with 25 bases between. Patients chosen for sequencing had CD8+CD57+ cells that had expanded, as shown by flow cytometry. Patients were treatment-naive when blood was sampled. Genomic DNA served as template for TCR beta VDJ and CDR3 profiling. From the reads, TCRdb called clonotypes with MiXCR, one entry per CDR3 protein. The sample records some 180,000 distinct CDR3 sequences, about 60% being singletons. Material for sequencing was sorted CD4+, CD8+, or CD8+CD57+ T cells (not recorded which) from PBMCs. The chain employs TRBV9 and TRBJ2-1; D might be TRBD2 (6 bases). This TCR derives from a human donor with aplastic anemia. The CDR3 spells CASSTQPREEGGKFF. The CDR3 DNA is TGTGCCAGCAGCACTCAACCCCGTGAGGAGGGAGGAAAGTTCTTC.